This T cell receptor beta chain was sequenced for a study of OX40 agonist ivuxolimab in advanced cancers. The study in broad terms: Ivuxolimab was an agonistic, fully human IgG2 monoclonal antibody directed against OX40 (CD134), a costimulatory receptor. Intravenous ivuxolimab was administered to patients every 2 weeks at six dose levels: 0.01, 0.1, 0.3, 1.5, 3 and 10 mg/kg. The monotherapy dose-escalation portion (N of about 50 patients) of the phase I ivuxolimab trial is reported in the paper. Peripheral TCRbeta sequencing aimed to test whether ivuxolimab altered TCR sequence diversity and caused clonal T-cell expansion. Among the approximately 50 dose-escalation patients, about 19 had hepatocellular carcinoma, 15 melanoma, 9 renal cell carcinoma and 9 head and neck cancer. Patients were allowed to have had prior anti-PD-1, anti-PD-L1 or anti-CTLA-4 therapy, and around 37% of the dose-escalation patients had previously received checkpoint inhibitors. A male proportion of 82.7% and a mean age of around 60 years, ranging from roughly 23 to 85, were recorded for the dose-escalation cohort. Partial responses occurred in three dose-escalation patients, of whom one had hepatocellular carcinoma and two had cutaneous melanoma.

Genomic DNA was isolated from the sorted cells so that the TCRbeta CDR3 region could be sequenced. The immunoSEQ Assay was used for sequencing of TCRbeta CDR3 regions. Drawn from immuneACCESS, this table holds only the in-frame rearrangements with V and J called that TCRdb kept. Clones are partly lost; checked studies trace under half to an unresolved V gene and leave the rest unexplained. The sample has tens of thousands of clones on record, 88% of them singletons. Of the sample, 0.47% is held by the ten largest clones. This clone appeared a single time. Its binding antigen is unknown. There are no base qualities to consult, and no much larger clone falls within one base. Patients with autoimmune disease history or receiving systemic immunosuppression were excluded from the trial. Peripheral blood for TCR sequencing was collected from all dose cohorts at baseline, on cycle 4 day 1, and on cycle 7 day 1. The samples were taken from a phase I, first-in-human, multicenter, open-label dose-escalation trial of ivuxolimab. Adults with locally advanced or metastatic head and neck squamous cell, hepatocellular, melanoma or renal cell carcinoma were enrolled in the trial. Before TCR sequencing, CD4+ T cells and CD8+ T cells were sorted from peripheral blood as separate populations.

The junction carries 14 bases between V and J, which are trimmed by 3 bases and 5 bases respectively. From the cysteine up to the phenylalanine, the CDR3 has a length of 15 residues. The entry retains the CDR3 DNA only, 45 bases that are in frame from base 1. From the germline V gene (reference sequence), CDR1 is MNHNY and CDR2 is SVGAGI. Here is what the overall study found, with its caveats: In partial responders in the 0.1-3.0 mg/kg groups, normalized peripheral clonal expansion was found to be among the lowest, especially among CD8+ T cells. Low levels of normalized T-cell clonal expansion were also shown by some nonresponding patients. At doses of 0.1 to 3.0 mg/kg, clonal expansion of both CD4+ and CD8+ T cells in blood was seen between baseline and week 6. After ivuxolimab, expanded clones were on average more numerous among CD8+ T cells than among CD4+ T cells. The antigen specificity of the clonally expanded peripheral T cells was not determined.

Here the chain combines TRBV6-6 and TRBJ1-5, with the D gene not confidently named. The TCR originated in an adult with an advanced solid tumor such as melanoma, head and neck, liver or kidney cancer. Here the sequenced sample was CD4+ or CD8+ T cells sorted from blood, taken in a trial of the OX40 agonist ivuxolimab. The nucleotide sequence is TGTGCCAGCAGTTATCGGCCACCGCTTGATCAGCCCCAGCATTTT. This sequence encodes CASSYRPPLDQPQHF.